A selection of T cell receptor beta chains follows, all from one sample in a study of B cell selection in AIRE deficiency. Data came from immunoSEQ multiplex PCR; TCRdb stores just in-frame clones and leaves some out. Of about 26,000 clones in the sample, approximately 90% were seen once. Sequences were obtained from CD4+CD25+ Tregs sorted from PBMCs. These TCRs come from a human donor in good health. CDR3s include the opening cysteine and the closing phenylalanine or tryptophan. Fields, in order: CDR3 length, D gene, J gene, V gene, clone size, CDR3 DNA, CDR3 protein. A D gene is named only where the DNA matches it firmly. Size tells how often a clone was seen (once, few, many) or the class of an expanded clone, and some rows leave it out.

CDR3 length: 13
D gene: -
J gene: TRBJ1-2
V gene: TRBV27
clone size: -
CDR3 DNA: TGTGCCAGCGGTTTGAACAGGGACTATGGCTACACCTTC
CDR3 protein: CASGLNRDYGYTF

CDR3 length: 14
D gene: TRBD1
J gene: TRBJ1-1
V gene: TRBV5-6
clone size: -
CDR3 DNA: TGTGCCAGCAGCCCAGAAACAGGGGATACTGAAGCTTTCTTT
CDR3 protein: CASSPETGDTEAFF

CDR3 length: 16
D gene: -
J gene: TRBJ2-4
V gene: TRBV5-1
clone size: -
CDR3 DNA: TGCGCCAGCAGCCCCCAACGGGGTGGGGCCAAAAACATTCAGTACTTC
CDR3 protein: CASSPQRGGAKNIQYF

CDR3 length: 13
D gene: -
J gene: TRBJ1-1
V gene: TRBV6-5
clone size: -
CDR3 DNA: TGTGCCAGCAGGGGGTGGGGTGACACTGAAGCTTTCTTT
CDR3 protein: CASRGWGDTEAFF

CDR3 length: 14
D gene: TRBD1
J gene: TRBJ2-7
V gene: TRBV11-2
clone size: -
CDR3 DNA: TGTGCCAGCAGCGTCGGCACAGGGGGCTACGAGCAGTACTTC
CDR3 protein: CASSVGTGGYEQYF

CDR3 length: 13
D gene: -
J gene: TRBJ1-1
V gene: TRBV19
clone size: -
CDR3 DNA: TGTGCCAGTACCCTACTTAAGAACACTGAAGCTTTCTTT
CDR3 protein: CASTLLKNTEAFF

CDR3 length: 17
D gene: TRBD1
J gene: TRBJ1-6
V gene: TRBV11-1
clone size: -
CDR3 DNA: TGTGCCAGCAGCTTGAGGGGGCAGGGAAATCTTGCTTCACCCCTCCACTTT
CDR3 protein: CASSLRGQGNLASPLHF

CDR3 length: 18
D gene: TRBD2
J gene: TRBJ2-7
V gene: TRBV4-1
clone size: -
CDR3 DNA: TGCGCCAGCAGCCAAGATGTAACTAGCGGGGCTAGCTCCTACGAGCAGTACTTC
CDR3 protein: CASSQDVTSGASSYEQYF

CDR3 length: 15
D gene: -
J gene: TRBJ1-6
V gene: TRBV5-4
clone size: -
CDR3 DNA: TGTGCCAGCAGCTTGGGGGGGGAACGGAATTCACCCCTCCACTTT
CDR3 protein: CASSLGGERNSPLHF

CDR3 length: 17
D gene: -
J gene: TRBJ1-6
V gene: TRBV4-1
clone size: -
CDR3 DNA: TGCGCCAGCAGCCAAACGGCCCCTCGGGGCGCAGGATCACCCCTCCACTTT
CDR3 protein: CASSQTAPRGAGSPLHF

CDR3 length: 16
D gene: TRBD2
J gene: TRBJ2-5
V gene: TRBV25-1
clone size: few
CDR3 DNA: TGTGCCAGCAGCCCCAGACTAGCGGGGGGGCCGGGGACCCAGTACTTC
CDR3 protein: CASSPRLAGGPGTQYF

CDR3 length: 14
D gene: -
J gene: TRBJ1-4
V gene: TRBV2
clone size: -
CDR3 DNA: TGTGCCAGCAGTCCCCAGGGGTGGAATGAAAAACTGTTTTTT
CDR3 protein: CASSPQGWNEKLFF

CDR3 length: 14
D gene: -
J gene: TRBJ1-2
V gene: TRBV5-6
clone size: -
CDR3 DNA: TGTGCCAGCAGCGTCACATTAGGGTTCTATGGCTACACCTTC
CDR3 protein: CASSVTLGFYGYTF

CDR3 length: 14
D gene: -
J gene: TRBJ2-5
V gene: TRBV4-3
clone size: -
CDR3 DNA: TGCGCCAGCAGCCGTACTACAGGTCGTGAGACCCAGTACTTC
CDR3 protein: CASSRTTGRETQYF

CDR3 length: 15
D gene: TRBD1
J gene: TRBJ1-2
V gene: TRBV9
clone size: -
CDR3 DNA: TGTGCCAGCAGCCCCGGGACAGCATCGGTCCATGGCTACACCTTC
CDR3 protein: CASSPGTASVHGYTF

CDR3 length: 15
D gene: TRBD2
J gene: TRBJ2-1
V gene: TRBV2
clone size: -
CDR3 DNA: TGTGCCAGCAGTGTGAGCGGGGGGCCGGCCAATGAGCAGTTCTTC
CDR3 protein: CASSVSGGPANEQFF

CDR3 length: 13
D gene: TRBD1
J gene: TRBJ1-5
V gene: TRBV19
clone size: few
CDR3 DNA: TGTGCCAGTAGTGTAAGGGGGCGACAGCCCCAGCATTTT
CDR3 protein: CASSVRGRQPQHF

CDR3 length: 14
D gene: -
J gene: TRBJ1-5
V gene: TRBV2
clone size: -
CDR3 DNA: TGTGCCAGCAGGGAACCGGGCTACAATCAGCCCCAGCATTTT
CDR3 protein: CASREPGYNQPQHF

CDR3 length: 15
D gene: TRBD1
J gene: TRBJ2-3
V gene: TRBV2
clone size: -
CDR3 DNA: TGTGCCAGCAGTAAGGACAGGGGCGACACAGATACGCAGTATTTT
CDR3 protein: CASSKDRGDTDTQYF

CDR3 length: 14
D gene: TRBD2
J gene: TRBJ2-5
V gene: TRBV7-2
clone size: -
CDR3 DNA: TGTGCCAGCAGCTTAGTGCTAGCGGATGAGACCCAGTACTTC
CDR3 protein: CASSLVLADETQYF

CDR3 length: 14
D gene: -
J gene: TRBJ1-2
V gene: TRBV18
clone size: -
CDR3 DNA: TGTGCCAGCTCACCACCGAACAAAATGCGGGGCTACACCTTC
CDR3 protein: CASSPPNKMRGYTF

CDR3 length: 14
D gene: -
J gene: TRBJ2-5
V gene: TRBV11-2
clone size: -
CDR3 DNA: TGTGCCAGCAGCCGTACTACAGGTCGTGAGACCCAGTACTTC
CDR3 protein: CASSRTTGRETQYF

CDR3 length: 15
D gene: TRBD2
J gene: TRBJ2-3
V gene: TRBV15
clone size: -
CDR3 DNA: TGTGCCACCAGCAGAGGTCTAGCGGGCACAGATACGCAGTATTTT
CDR3 protein: CATSRGLAGTDTQYF

CDR3 length: 11
D gene: -
J gene: TRBJ2-7
V gene: TRBV20-1
clone size: -
CDR3 DNA: TGCAGTGCTACCTACTTGGACGAGCAGTACTTC
CDR3 protein: CSATYLDEQYF

CDR3 length: 15
D gene: TRBD2
J gene: TRBJ2-3
V gene: TRBV5-6
clone size: few
CDR3 DNA: TGTGCCAGCAGCCTGCCCGGCGGGGGAGGTGATACGCAGTATTTT
CDR3 protein: CASSLPGGGGDTQYF

CDR3 length: 13
D gene: -
J gene: TRBJ2-3
V gene: TRBV10-1
clone size: -
CDR3 DNA: TGCGCCAGCACCCGTTATCTAAAAGATACGCAGTATTTT
CDR3 protein: CASTRYLKDTQYF

CDR3 length: 17
D gene: TRBD2
J gene: TRBJ2-3
V gene: TRBV4-1
clone size: -
CDR3 DNA: TGCGCCAGCAGCCAAGGTCTGGGACTAGGTGTCACAGATACGCAGTATTTT
CDR3 protein: CASSQGLGLGVTDTQYF

CDR3 length: 14
D gene: -
J gene: TRBJ1-1
V gene: TRBV28
clone size: few
CDR3 DNA: TGTGCCAGCAGTTCTCAGGACATTAGAACTGAAGCTTTCTTT
CDR3 protein: CASSSQDIRTEAFF

CDR3 length: 14
D gene: TRBD1
J gene: TRBJ2-3
V gene: TRBV11-2
clone size: once
CDR3 DNA: TGTGCCAGCAGCGTGGGGACAGCCACAGATACGCAGTATTTT
CDR3 protein: CASSVGTATDTQYF

CDR3 length: 11
D gene: -
J gene: TRBJ1-1
V gene: TRBV6-1
clone size: once
CDR3 DNA: TGTGCCAGCAGGGAGTACACTGAAGCTTTCTTT
CDR3 protein: CASREYTEAFF